These 16 T cell receptor beta chains were all obtained from the same sample, sequenced in a study of tumor and adjacent non-tumor tissue in lung cancer. No cell sorting was done before RNA was extracted from the tissue. The library came from three nested PCR rounds adapted from ARM-PCR protocols. One entry per CDR3 protein results from TCRdb running MiXCR on the multiplex PCR reads. The data show about 82,000 distinct CDR3 sequences, with over 70% seen just once and 12% held by the top ten. The source material was lung tumor tissue. Receptor source: a woman between 50 and 59 years old with non-small cell lung cancer.

As concerns this clonotype: Without the conserved terminal phenylalanine or tryptophan, this CDR3 likely stems from a read error. The DNA is left out, because the CDR3 cannot be placed on it with certainty; the CDR3 is given as TCRdb lists it. The rearrangement uses TRBV11-2 and TRBJ1-5; the table names TRBD1, a call not compared with the DNA. Germline V gene lookup returns CDR1 SGHAT and CDR2 FQNNGV. The CDR3 has 14 amino acids, counting both end residues. CDR3 sequence: CASNSSQGNQPRHL.

This clonotype was picked up a small number of times. It may be a read error: a sequence one base away is much more abundant. CDR3 nucleotide sequence: TGTGCCAGCAGCTTGTGGGGCAGACGGGATGGCTACACCTTC. It is translated as CASSLWGRRDGYTF. The V gene is TRBV5-4, the J gene TRBJ1-2; possible D gene TRBD1, 5 bases. The CDR3 covers 14 residues. Germline V gene lookup returns CDR1 SGHNT and CDR2 YYREEE (reference sequence). Trimming stripped 1 base from V and 6 bases from J, with 13 bases between.

This clonotype was seen just once. V gene TRBV12-3 or TRBV12-4 combines with J gene TRBJ2-5; 8 bases align to TRBD2. The junction had 8 bases not matched to a gene; V was cut back by 10 bases and J by 4 bases. CDR3 length: 13 residues. DNA for the CDR3: TGTGCCAACTGCCGCGGGAGGCGAGAGACCCAGTACTTC. It translates to CANCRGRRETQYF.

In this sample, this clonotype turned up once. One junction end disagrees with the germline gene, perhaps due to a read error. The chain joins TRBV29-1 to TRBJ2-1; D not resolved. Germline CDR1 is SQVTM and CDR2 is ANQGSEA. The CDR3 length is 15 residues. CDR3 sequence (DNA): TGCAGCGCAGAGGATGGGGTAGCTGGTTCCAATGAGCAGTGCTTC. Translated, it gives CSAEDGVAGSNEQCF.

As to this clonotype: One end of the junction varies from germline; a read error may be responsible. The gene calls are TRBV6-6 and TRBJ1-1; the D is unclear. CDR3 length: 13 residues. Looked up from germline, CDR1 is MNHNY and CDR2 is SVGAGI (reference sequence). The CDR3 bases are TGTGATAGCACCGTTTCCGAGAACTCTGAAGCTTTCTTT. Translation gives CDSTVSENSEAFF.

Note on this clonotype: The junction departs from germline at one end; a sequencing error may be responsible. The rearrangement links TRBV6-2 or TRBV6-3 to TRBJ2-2; D uncertain. Germline lookup yields CDR1 MNHEY and CDR2 SVGEGT. The CDR3 covers 15 residues. The chain's CDR3 is CTSSPTFAVTGELFF. CDR3 in DNA: TGTACCAGCAGCCCAACATTCGCGGTCACCGGGGAGCTGTTTTTT.

As concerns this clonotype: A read error is likely, as this CDR3 ends without the conserved phenylalanine or tryptophan. The genes are TRBV7-9 and TRBJ2-7, with D unresolved. Trimming removed 2 bases at V and 5 bases at J, with 16 bases between. The CDR3 length is 15 residues. Germline CDR1 is SEHNR and CDR2 is FQNEAQ (reference sequence). DNA for the CDR3: TGTGCCAGCAGCTTAATGGCCAGTTTAAAGAACGAGCAGTACTAC. It is translated as CASSLMASLKNEQYY.

Concerning this clonotype itself: Mismatch with germline at one junction end may stem from a read error. J is TRBJ2-7 and V is TRBV28; tentatively, D is TRBD1 (7 bases). CDR3 length equals 17 residues. Germline lookup yields CDR1 MDHEN and CDR2 SYDVKM. Here the CDR3 DNA reads TGTGACAGCAGAACCCCAGGGGGGAGCCGGAAGTCCTACGAGCAGTACTTC. This encodes CDSRTPGGSRKSYEQYF.

The genes are TRBV6-5 and TRBJ2-7, with D uncertain. This CDR3 has 13 amino acids. Germline V gene data show CDR1 as MNHEY and CDR2 as SVGAGI. The V gene lost 7 bases and the J gene lost 2 bases, with 12 bases spanning the gap. The CDR3 reads CASNRLNTYEQYF. The CDR3 DNA is TGTGCCAGCAACCGACTGAATACCTACGAGCAGTACTTC.

In its sample, this clonotype was seen once. This chain's CDR3 is CASSRNGRASDHTF. As DNA, the CDR3 is TGTGCCAGTAGCCGAAACGGACGGGCTTCGGACCACACCTTC. The V and J genes are TRBV5-5 and TRBJ1-2; D is ambiguous. V was pared by 8 bases and J by 12 bases, with 26 bases between. Per germline, CDR1 SGHKS and CDR2 YYEKEE (reference sequence). The CDR3 runs to 14 residues. The full variable domain, its missing parts supplied by reference TRBV5-5 and TRBJ1-2, is DAGVTQSPTHLIKTRGQQVTLRCSPISGHKSVSWYQQVLGQGPQFIFQYYEKEERGRGNFPDRFSARQFPNYSSELNVNALLLGDSALYLCASSRNGRASDHTFGSGTRLTVV.

The sample holds a few counts of this clonotype. This may be a read error, as it is one base from a much larger clone. The chain links TRBV20-1 to TRBJ2-3, with D perhaps matching TRBD1 (5 bases). The CDR3 is made up of 13 amino acids. The germline gives CDR1 DFQATT, CDR2 SNEGSKA (reference sequence). Here the CDR3 DNA reads TGCAGTGCCAATGGGGCTTTCACAGATATGCAGTATTTT. This translates into CSANGAFTDMQYF.

As concerns this clonotype: The junction does not match germline at one end; this may be a read error. The chain carries TRBV7-8 and TRBJ2-7; D gene uncertain. The CDR3 covers 14 residues. Germline assignment: CDR1 SGHVS and CDR2 FQNEAQ. As DNA, the CDR3 is TGTGCCAGCAGCTTCCTAGACAAGGATAACGAGCAGTATTTC. Its protein product is CASSFLDKDNEQYF.

As for this clonotype: The junction does not match germline at one end; this may be a read error. This sequence joins TRBV11-1 and TRBJ1-1, with D perhaps matching TRBD1 (6 bases). This CDR3 region has 13 residues. Germline CDR1 reads SGHAT; CDR2 reads FQDESV (reference sequence). The CDR3 is CASSPPRDTEAFF. In DNA form, the CDR3 reads TGTGCCAGCAGTCCACCGAGGGACACTGAAGCATTCTTT. Supplemented by reference TRBV11-1 and TRBJ1-1, the full variable domain reads EAEVAQSPRYKITEKSQAVAFWCDPISGHATLYWYRQILGQGPELLVQFQDESVVDDSQLPKDRFSAERLKGVDSTLKIQPAELGDSAMYLCASSPPRDTEAFFGQGTRLTVV.

The table lists this clonotype with a count of one. At one end, the junction sequence differs from germline, possibly due to a read error. The V gene is TRBV11-2, the J gene TRBJ2-7; TRBD2 matches 9 bases. The CDR3 sequence is 17 residues long. Germline CDR1 and CDR2: SGHAT and FQNNGV. CDR3 nucleotides: TGTGTCAGCAGCCCCCGGACTAGCGCGATGGCATTGTGGGAGCAGTACTTC. This encodes CVSSPRTSAMALWEQYF.

This clonotype has at least ten counts. The genes are TRBV7-8 and TRBJ1-2; maybe TRBD1 (5 bases). The germline V gene encodes CDR1 SGHVS and CDR2 FQNEAQ. Trimming cost V 1 base and J 3 bases, with 12 bases left between them. The length of the CDR3 is 15 residues. CDR3 bases: TGTGCCAGCAGCTTAGTAGACGGCAGGGACTATGGCTACACCTTC. Translated: CASSLVDGRDYGYTF.

About this clonotype: Since no conserved phenylalanine or tryptophan closes the CDR3, a read error is the likely cause. J is TRBJ2-2 and V is TRBV7-9, with 7 positions matching TRBD2. Germline values: CDR1 SEHNR, CDR2 FQNEAQ (reference sequence). J gave up 3 bases and V 5 bases, and 6 bases lay outside the gene matches. The CDR3 is 15 residues long. The CDR3 DNA is TGTGCCAGCAGCCGGGACTATTCTTACACCGGGGAGCTGTTTCTT. Amino acid sequence: CASSRDYSYTGELFL.